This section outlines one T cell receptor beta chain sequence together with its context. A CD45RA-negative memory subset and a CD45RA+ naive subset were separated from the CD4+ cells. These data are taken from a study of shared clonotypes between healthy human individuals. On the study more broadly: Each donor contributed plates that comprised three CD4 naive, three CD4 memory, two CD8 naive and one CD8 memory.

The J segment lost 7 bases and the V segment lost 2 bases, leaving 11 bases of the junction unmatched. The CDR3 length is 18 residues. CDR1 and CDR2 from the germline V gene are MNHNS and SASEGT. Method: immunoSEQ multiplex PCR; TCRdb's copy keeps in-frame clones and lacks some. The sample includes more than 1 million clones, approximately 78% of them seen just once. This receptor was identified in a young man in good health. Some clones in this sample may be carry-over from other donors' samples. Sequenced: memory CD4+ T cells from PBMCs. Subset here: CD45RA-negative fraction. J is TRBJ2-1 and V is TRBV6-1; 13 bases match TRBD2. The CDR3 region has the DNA TGTGCCAGCAGTGAAAGCAAAGGACTAGCGGGAGCCCTGAATGAGCAGTTCTTC. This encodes CASSESKGLAGALNEQFF.